These T cell receptor beta chains were read from a single sample in a study of T cell responses to AZD1222 COVID-19 vaccine. Only in-frame clones appear in the TCRdb table, and some are missing; sequencing was by immunoSEQ multiplex PCR. The repertoire has about 130,000 clones, about 85% of them found once; the top ten carry under 1.5%. Source: peripheral blood, taken on day 0 of AZD1222 vaccination. Every receptor here comes from an adult in good health. CDR3s include the opening cysteine and the closing phenylalanine or tryptophan. The order of the fields is D gene, V gene, J gene, clone size, CDR3 DNA, CDR3 protein. The D gene is left open where the match is weak. Size values are once, few and many counts, or a class for expanded clones, and some rows have none.

d_gene: TRBD1; v_gene: TRBV5-1; j_gene: TRBJ2-1; abundance: NA; CDR3nt: TGCGCCAGCAGCGTCCGGGACAGGCGGTACAATGAGCAGTTCTTC; CDR3aa: CASSVRDRRYNEQFF
d_gene: NA; v_gene: TRBV12-5; j_gene: TRBJ1-2; abundance: NA; CDR3nt: TGTGCTAGTGGTTTGGTGCGGGGGGCCTTTGGGGACTATGGCTACACCTTC; CDR3aa: CASGLVRGAFGDYGYTF
d_gene: NA; v_gene: TRBV13; j_gene: TRBJ1-5; abundance: NA; CDR3nt: TGTGCCAGCAGCTTAGGACAGAATCAGCCCCAGCATTTT; CDR3aa: CASSLGQNQPQHF
d_gene: NA; v_gene: TRBV3-1/TRBV3-2; j_gene: TRBJ2-1; abundance: NA; CDR3nt: TGTGCCAGCAGCCAAGATAGCCGTCCGGTTGAGCAGTTCTTC; CDR3aa: CASSQDSRPVEQFF
d_gene: NA; v_gene: TRBV29-1; j_gene: TRBJ1-2; abundance: NA; CDR3nt: TGCAGCGTTGGCGCAGGTCTGGAAGGCTACACCTTC; CDR3aa: CSVGAGLEGYTF
d_gene: NA; v_gene: TRBV11-1; j_gene: TRBJ2-1; abundance: NA; CDR3nt: TGTGCCAGCGGCAGGACAGCCAATGAGCAGTTCTTC; CDR3aa: CASGRTANEQFF
d_gene: TRBD1; v_gene: TRBV7-9; j_gene: TRBJ1-1; abundance: NA; CDR3nt: TGTGCCAGCAGCCCGACAGGGTACACTGAAGCTTTCTTT; CDR3aa: CASSPTGYTEAFF
d_gene: NA; v_gene: TRBV2; j_gene: TRBJ2-3; abundance: NA; CDR3nt: TGTGCCATCACTGACTGGACTAAGAGCACAGATACGCAGTATTTT; CDR3aa: CAITDWTKSTDTQYF
d_gene: NA; v_gene: TRBV3-1/TRBV3-2; j_gene: TRBJ2-7; abundance: once; CDR3nt: TGTGCCAGCAGCGAACAAGGCGAGCAGTACTTC; CDR3aa: CASSEQGEQYF
d_gene: NA; v_gene: TRBV4-1; j_gene: TRBJ2-4; abundance: few; CDR3nt: TGCGCCAGCAGCCGGGGCCTGGGGAAAAACATTCAGTACTTC; CDR3aa: CASSRGLGKNIQYF
d_gene: NA; v_gene: TRBV29-1; j_gene: TRBJ2-7; abundance: NA; CDR3nt: TGCAGCGTTGCTGGCCGCGTTACCTACGAGCAGTACTTC; CDR3aa: CSVAGRVTYEQYF
d_gene: NA; v_gene: TRBV3-1/TRBV3-2; j_gene: TRBJ2-1; abundance: NA; CDR3nt: TGTGCCAGCAGCCTATCAACAGCTAACAATGAGCAGTTCTTC; CDR3aa: CASSLSTANNEQFF
d_gene: NA; v_gene: TRBV19; j_gene: TRBJ1-5; abundance: once; CDR3nt: TGTGCCAGTAGTATGACTGGGGGTGGGAGTCAGCCCCAGCATTTT; CDR3aa: CASSMTGGGSQPQHF
d_gene: NA; v_gene: TRBV11-2; j_gene: TRBJ2-7; abundance: once; CDR3nt: TGTGCCAGCAGCTTTTTAGGCTACGAGCAGTACTTC; CDR3aa: CASSFLGYEQYF
d_gene: TRBD1; v_gene: TRBV5-1; j_gene: TRBJ2-7; abundance: NA; CDR3nt: TGCGCCAGCAGCTTGCCGGGACAGGGGGGGCTCTCCTACGAGCAGTACTTC; CDR3aa: CASSLPGQGGLSYEQYF
d_gene: NA; v_gene: TRBV28; j_gene: TRBJ2-1; abundance: NA; CDR3nt: TGTGCCACCCTTAGCCGGGGTAACTCCTACAATGAGCAGTTCTTC; CDR3aa: CATLSRGNSYNEQFF
d_gene: TRBD1; v_gene: TRBV11-2; j_gene: TRBJ2-5; abundance: NA; CDR3nt: TGTGCCAGCAGCACCCGGGACAGCAGCCAAGAGACCCAGTACTTC; CDR3aa: CASSTRDSSQETQYF
d_gene: NA; v_gene: TRBV3-1/TRBV3-2; j_gene: TRBJ2-3; abundance: NA; CDR3nt: TGTGCCAGCAGCCACTACACAGATACGCAGTATTTT; CDR3aa: CASSHYTDTQYF
d_gene: NA; v_gene: TRBV2; j_gene: TRBJ2-7; abundance: NA; CDR3nt: TGTGCCAGCAGTTTCCAGGGTTACGAGCAGTACTTC; CDR3aa: CASSFQGYEQYF
d_gene: TRBD1; v_gene: TRBV14; j_gene: TRBJ1-2; abundance: NA; CDR3nt: TGTGCCAGCAGCCACGCCACGGGGACAGGGCCACATGGCTACACCTTC; CDR3aa: CASSHATGTGPHGYTF
d_gene: NA; v_gene: TRBV14; j_gene: TRBJ2-2; abundance: NA; CDR3nt: TGTGCCAGCAGCCAAGATTGGCCCACCGGGGAGCTGTTTTTT; CDR3aa: CASSQDWPTGELFF
d_gene: NA; v_gene: TRBV2; j_gene: TRBJ1-6; abundance: NA; CDR3nt: TGTGCCAGCAGGGGGGGACGGCCGACATATTCACCCCTCCACTTT; CDR3aa: CASRGGRPTYSPLHF
d_gene: TRBD2; v_gene: TRBV5-1; j_gene: TRBJ2-5; abundance: NA; CDR3nt: TGCGCCAGCAGCTTGGGGACTAGCGGGGGGCCATGGGAGACCCAGTACTTC; CDR3aa: CASSLGTSGGPWETQYF
d_gene: NA; v_gene: TRBV28; j_gene: TRBJ1-6; abundance: NA; CDR3nt: TGTGCCAGCAGTTTAGCGCCGGGGTCCTATAATTCACCCCTCCACTTT; CDR3aa: CASSLAPGSYNSPLHF
d_gene: NA; v_gene: TRBV28; j_gene: TRBJ2-7; abundance: NA; CDR3nt: TGTGCCAGCAGTTTATGGTTCGGTCCCAATTCCTACGAGCAGTACTTC; CDR3aa: CASSLWFGPNSYEQYF
d_gene: NA; v_gene: TRBV30; j_gene: TRBJ2-3; abundance: NA; CDR3nt: TGTGCCTGGAGTTATGGGGGGCGCCCCGGAGATACGCAGTATTTT; CDR3aa: CAWSYGGRPGDTQYF
d_gene: NA; v_gene: TRBV3-1/TRBV3-2; j_gene: TRBJ2-7; abundance: NA; CDR3nt: TGTGCCAGCAGCCCCGAACCGATGGGGAACGAGCAGTACTTC; CDR3aa: CASSPEPMGNEQYF
d_gene: NA; v_gene: TRBV6-1; j_gene: TRBJ2-7; abundance: NA; CDR3nt: TGTGCCAGCAGTGAACGGCCAGGATACGAGCAGTACTTC; CDR3aa: CASSERPGYEQYF
d_gene: NA; v_gene: TRBV5-4; j_gene: TRBJ1-2; abundance: NA; CDR3nt: TGTGCCAGCAGCTCCTCCCTTAACTATGGCTACACCTTC; CDR3aa: CASSSSLNYGYTF
d_gene: NA; v_gene: TRBV28; j_gene: TRBJ1-2; abundance: NA; CDR3nt: TGTGCCAGCAGGCTTGGGGTTTTCGGGGGTCTTGGCTACACCTTC; CDR3aa: CASRLGVFGGLGYTF
d_gene: TRBD2; v_gene: TRBV15; j_gene: TRBJ2-5; abundance: NA; CDR3nt: TGTGCCACCAGCAGAGTTCGTAGAGGACTAGCGGGGGGGGAGACCCAGTACTTC; CDR3aa: CATSRVRRGLAGGETQYF
d_gene: NA; v_gene: TRBV27; j_gene: TRBJ1-1; abundance: NA; CDR3nt: TGTGCCAGCAGTATGCCGACGGAGAACACTGAAGCTTTCTTT; CDR3aa: CASSMPTENTEAFF
d_gene: NA; v_gene: TRBV5-1; j_gene: TRBJ2-3; abundance: NA; CDR3nt: TGCGCCAGCAGCTCAGAAGATACGCAGTATTTT; CDR3aa: CASSSEDTQYF
d_gene: TRBD1; v_gene: TRBV7-8; j_gene: TRBJ2-7; abundance: NA; CDR3nt: TGTGCCAGCAGCACCCGCGACAGGGGAGTTCAGTACTTC; CDR3aa: CASSTRDRGVQYF
d_gene: TRBD1; v_gene: TRBV10-3; j_gene: TRBJ1-4; abundance: NA; CDR3nt: TGTGCCATCAGTGCCGGGACAGGCTGGGAAAAACTGTTTTTT; CDR3aa: CAISAGTGWEKLFF
d_gene: NA; v_gene: TRBV6-1; j_gene: TRBJ2-7; abundance: NA; CDR3nt: TGTGCCAGCAGTGAGGGGCTACCGGGACAAGGGAAATCTTACTTC; CDR3aa: CASSEGLPGQGKSYF
d_gene: NA; v_gene: TRBV28; j_gene: TRBJ1-1; abundance: NA; CDR3nt: TGTGCCAGCCAACTCGGCGCGTTTTTCTTT; CDR3aa: CASQLGAFFF
d_gene: TRBD2; v_gene: TRBV6-5; j_gene: TRBJ2-7; abundance: NA; CDR3nt: TGTGCCAGCAGTACCCAGCGGGGGGGCTACGAGCAGTACTTC; CDR3aa: CASSTQRGGYEQYF
d_gene: TRBD1; v_gene: TRBV7-9; j_gene: TRBJ1-1; abundance: NA; CDR3nt: TGTGCCAGCAGGCAAGCCCCCGGGACAGGGAACACTGAAGCTTTCTTT; CDR3aa: CASRQAPGTGNTEAFF
d_gene: NA; v_gene: TRBV6-1; j_gene: TRBJ1-5; abundance: NA; CDR3nt: TGTGCCAGCAGTGATCATAGTCAGGGACTACATCAGCCCCAGCATTTT; CDR3aa: CASSDHSQGLHQPQHF
d_gene: TRBD2; v_gene: TRBV18; j_gene: TRBJ2-4; abundance: NA; CDR3nt: TGTGCCAGCTCACCAAGCAGCGGGGGGAACATTCAGTACTTC; CDR3aa: CASSPSSGGNIQYF
d_gene: TRBD2; v_gene: TRBV2; j_gene: TRBJ2-1; abundance: NA; CDR3nt: TGTGCCAGCAGTGAAATAGCGGGGGGGTACAATGAGCAGTTCTTC; CDR3aa: CASSEIAGGYNEQFF
d_gene: NA; v_gene: TRBV28; j_gene: TRBJ1-5; abundance: NA; CDR3nt: TGTGCCAGCAGTTTAGTCAGGGCGAGCGGGAATCAGCCCCAGCATTTT; CDR3aa: CASSLVRASGNQPQHF
d_gene: TRBD2; v_gene: TRBV5-1; j_gene: TRBJ2-1; abundance: NA; CDR3nt: TGCGCCAGCAGCTTGGCCCGGCTAGCGGGGGGTTACAATGAGCAGTTCTTC; CDR3aa: CASSLARLAGGYNEQFF
d_gene: TRBD2; v_gene: TRBV11-2; j_gene: TRBJ2-4; abundance: NA; CDR3nt: TGTGCCAGCAGTCCTGGACTAGCCAGGGGCAAAAACATTCAGTACTTC; CDR3aa: CASSPGLARGKNIQYF
d_gene: TRBD1; v_gene: TRBV24-1; j_gene: TRBJ2-3; abundance: NA; CDR3nt: TGTGCCACCAGTGAGCAGACAGGGTGGGCAGATACGCAGTATTTT; CDR3aa: CATSEQTGWADTQYF
d_gene: NA; v_gene: TRBV28; j_gene: TRBJ2-3; abundance: NA; CDR3nt: TGTGCCAGCAGTATTAACGCAGGAGAAACGCAGTATTTT; CDR3aa: CASSINAGETQYF
d_gene: NA; v_gene: TRBV25-1; j_gene: TRBJ1-4; abundance: NA; CDR3nt: TGTGCCCACATGGGGGGCTTTAATGAAAAACTGTTTTTT; CDR3aa: CAHMGGFNEKLFF
d_gene: NA; v_gene: TRBV19; j_gene: TRBJ2-7; abundance: NA; CDR3nt: TGTGCCAGTAGAACCACAGGGTCGGGAGAGCAGTACTTC; CDR3aa: CASRTTGSGEQYF
d_gene: NA; v_gene: TRBV7-3; j_gene: TRBJ2-2; abundance: medium-sized; CDR3nt: TGTGCCAGCAGCCCACTCGGAGCCGGGGAGCTGTTTTTT; CDR3aa: CASSPLGAGELFF